What follows are 27 T cell receptor beta chains derived from one specimen sequenced in a study of blood T cell repertoires in COVID-19. Clones were sequenced by immunoSEQ multiplex PCR, and TCRdb holds only the in-frame ones, with some missing. Of approximately 260,000 clones in the sample, approximately 81% were seen once. The source material was PBMCs or T cells enriched from blood (not recorded which). These receptors were collected from a woman aged 45-60 years who had been exposed to COVID-19.

The V gene is TRBV30, the J gene TRBJ2-3; weak D call: TRBD1 (5 bases). Trimming removed 7 bases from V and 0 bases from J, with 11 bases in between. CDR1 is GTSNPN, CDR2 SVGIG, per germline (reference sequence). The CDR3 runs 13 residues. The CDR3 is CASQGVSTDTQYF. The CDR3 DNA reads TGTGCCTCCCAGGGTGTAAGCACAGATACGCAGTATTTT.

J is TRBJ2-1 and V is TRBV6-2 or TRBV6-3; TRBD2 matches at 13 bases. V lost 3 bases and J lost 1; bases outside the gene matches: 6. The CDR3 spans 18 residues. CDR1 is MNHEY and CDR2 is SVGEGT in the germline V gene. CDR3 region: CASSYRTSGGLSYNEQFF. Here the CDR3 DNA reads TGTGCCAGCAGTTATAGGACTAGCGGGGGCCTTTCCTACAATGAGCAGTTCTTC.

The V gene is TRBV28, the J gene TRBJ1-1, with D uncertain. Trimming pared 4 bases from V and 11 bases from J, leaving 17 bases between. This CDR3 comprises 13 residues. Germline values: CDR1 MDHEN, CDR2 SYDVKM. The CDR3: CASSSGRRSHAFF. CDR3 sequence (DNA): TGTGCCAGCAGTTCGGGGAGGAGGAGTCACGCTTTCTTT.

In this sample, this clone turned up a few times. DNA for the CDR3: TGTGCCAGTAGTATAACAGGGTCACTGAACACTGAAGCTTTCTTT. This sequence encodes CASSITGSLNTEAFF. V gene TRBV19 combines with J gene TRBJ1-1, with D perhaps TRBD1 (6 bases). Germline-derived CDR1 and CDR2 are LNHDA and SQIVND (reference sequence). The length of the CDR3 is 15 residues. The ends were cut back, 2 bases at V and 0 bases at J, with 10 bases in the middle.

This rearrangement joins TRBV6-2 or TRBV6-3 to TRBJ1-3; no firm D call. V was trimmed by 2 bases and J by 2 bases, leaving 16 bases between them. The CDR3 loop spans 17 amino acids. Germline lookup yields CDR1 MNHEY and CDR2 SVGEGT. The CDR3 spells CASSYGRRILTGNTIYF. For the CDR3, the DNA is TGTGCCAGCAGTTACGGGCGACGGATTCTCACTGGAAACACCATATATTTT.

V is TRBV3-1 (or the pseudogene TRBV3-2) and J is TRBJ1-2, with D possibly being TRBD1 (5 bases). Deletions cut 8 bases from V and 6 bases from J, with 22 bases between. The CDR3 sequence is 15 residues long. Germline CDR1 and CDR2: LGHDT and YNNKEL (reference sequence). The DNA of the CDR3 is TGTGCCAGCTCCCACACAACAGGTCGGGGGGATGGCTACACCTTC. Amino acids: CASSHTTGRGDGYTF.

The V call is TRBV18, the J call TRBJ2-7, with a possible D match to TRBD2 (5 bases). V was cut by 3 bases and J by 5 bases, with 5 bases left in between. Germline V gene data show CDR1 as KGHSH and CDR2 as LQKENI. This CDR3 region has 11 residues. The CDR3 sequence: CASSPEDEQYF. DNA for the CDR3: TGTGCCAGCTCACCGGAGGACGAGCAGTACTTC.

The rearrangement joins TRBV5-4 to TRBJ1-1; D is undetermined. V lost 2 bases, J lost 6 bases, and 8 bases lay in between. The CDR3 loop spans 12 amino acids. Looked up from germline, CDR1 is SGHNT and CDR2 is YYREEE (reference sequence). CDR3 sequence (DNA): TGTGCCAGCAGCTTTCGAGAGGCTGAAGCTTTCTTT. This encodes CASSFREAEAFF.

The rearrangement links TRBV9 to TRBJ1-5; the D is unclear. From germline, CDR1 is SGDLS and CDR2 YYNGEE. Trimming shortened V by 4 bases and J by 2 bases, and 13 bases separated the two germline ends. This CDR3 spans 15 amino acids. The DNA for the CDR3 is TGTGCCAGCAGCCCAGACGGCGCGGGCAATCAGCCCCAGCATTTT. This gives the protein CASSPDGAGNQPQHF. The variable domain in full, with the rest retrieved from reference TRBV9 and TRBJ1-5, is DSGVTQTPKHLITATGQRVTLRCSPRSGDLSVYWYQQSLDQGLQFLIQYYNGEERAKGNILERFSAQQFPDLHSELNLSSLELGDSALYFCASSPDGAGNQPQHFGDGTRLSIL.

The chain carries TRBV11-2 and TRBJ1-1, with 9 bases that match TRBD1. This CDR3 region has 15 residues. V shed 1 base, J shed 11 bases, and the junction held 11 bases outside the gene matches. Germline V gene sequence: CDR1 SGHAT, CDR2 FQNNGV. The CDR3 spells CASSLGDRVGVGAFF. The DNA for the CDR3 is TGTGCCAGCAGCTTAGGGGACAGGGTAGGGGTAGGGGCTTTCTTT.

The V and J genes are TRBV7-2 and TRBJ1-5; D is ambiguous. The V end lost 1 base, the J end lost 7 bases, and 8 bases lay between the germline ends. In germline, CDR1 is SGHTA, CDR2 FQGNSA. CDR3 size: 13 residues. CDR3 in DNA: TGTGCCAGCAGCTTAGTAATACAACAGCCCCAGCATTTT. It translates to CASSLVIQQPQHF. Looking up the rest from reference TRBV7-2 and TRBJ1-5 gives the full variable domain: GAGVSQSPSNKVTEKGKDVELRCDPISGHTALYWYRQSLGQGLEFLIYFQGNSAPDKSGLPSDRFSAERTGGSVSTLTIQRTQQEDSAVYLCASSLVIQQPQHFGDGTRLSIL.

The rearrangement joins TRBV19 to TRBJ2-3; D might be TRBD2 (6 bases). There are 14 residues in the CDR3. Germline V lookup: CDR1 LNHDA, CDR2 SQIVND (reference sequence). With 3 bases removed from V and 5 bases from J, the gap between germline ends came to 12 bases. The CDR3 here is CASSMGRGGDTQYF. The CDR3 DNA is TGTGCCAGTAGTATGGGCCGGGGAGGAGATACGCAGTATTTT.

The genes are TRBV5-6 and TRBJ1-2; tentative D call: TRBD1 (5 bases). The CDR3 runs to 15 residues. Trimming removed 4 bases from V and 5 bases from J, with 18 bases in between. CDR1 and CDR2 from the germline V gene are SGHDT and YYEEEE. The CDR3: CASSPDSVDPYGYTF. In nucleotides, the CDR3 is TGTGCCAGCAGCCCAGACAGTGTGGATCCTTATGGCTACACCTTC.

This chain joins TRBV7-8 and TRBJ2-3; 11 bases agree with TRBD2. V lost 4 bases and J lost 3; bases outside the gene matches: 12. This CDR3 is 18 amino acids long. Germline V gene lookup returns CDR1 SGHVS and CDR2 FQNEAQ. The CDR3 DNA sequence: TGTGCCAGCAGCTGGGCCCTACTAGCGGGGGAGGTGACAGATACGCAGTATTTT. Its translation is CASSWALLAGEVTDTQYF. The full variable domain, rest sourced from reference TRBV7-8 and TRBJ2-3, is GAGVSQSPRYKVAKRGQDVALRCDPISGHVSLFWYQQALGQGPEFLTYFQNEAQLDKSGLPSDRFFAERPEGSVSTLKIQRTQQEDSAVYLCASSWALLAGEVTDTQYFGPGTRLTVL.

V usage is TRBV3-1 (or the pseudogene TRBV3-2) and J usage is TRBJ2-3; D remains ambiguous. Germline-derived CDR1 and CDR2 are LGHDT and YNNKEL (reference sequence). This CDR3 contains 13 residues. V was shortened by 4 bases and J by 5 bases, with 10 bases between the two germline ends. The CDR3 spells CASSRRAVDTQYF. In nucleotides, the CDR3 is TGTGCCAGCAGCCGAAGAGCTGTAGATACGCAGTATTTT.

This chain connects TRBV7-2 to TRBJ1-1, with 7 bases fitting TRBD1. After removal of 4 bases from V and 0 bases from J, the junction contained 2 bases not matched to a gene. The CDR3 has 14 amino acids. Germline V gives CDR1 SGHTA, CDR2 FQGNSA. CDR3 sequence (DNA): TGTGCCAGCAGCTCAGGGGGAGTGAACACTGAAGCTTTCTTT. The encoded protein is CASSSGGVNTEAFF.

This clone is a singleton in its sample. The V gene is TRBV19, the J gene TRBJ2-3; 8 nucleotides align to TRBD1. The CDR3 runs to 14 residues. CDR1 is LNHDA and CDR2 is SQIVND in the germline V gene (reference sequence). V was pared by 6 bases and J by 6 bases, with 8 bases of the junction left unmatched. For the CDR3, the DNA is TGTGCCAGTAGCACAAACAGGGGGAAGGATACGCAGTATTTT. Translation: CASSTNRGKDTQYF. Combining the CDR3 with reference TRBV19 and TRBJ2-3 gives the whole variable domain DGGITQSPKYLFRKEGQNVTLSCEQNLNHDAMYWYRQDPGQGLRLIYYSQIVNDFQKGDIAEGYSVSREKKESFPLTVTSAQKNPTAFYLCASSTNRGKDTQYFGPGTRLTVL.

This clone was picked up a small number of times. The chain links TRBV7-9 to TRBJ1-6; D might be TRBD1 (6 bases). The germline V gene encodes CDR1 SEHNR and CDR2 FQNEAQ (reference sequence). V lost 0 bases and J lost 15, with 12 bases in between. This CDR3 has 13 residues. CDR3 coding DNA: TGTGCCAGCAGCTTAGCAGGGGGTTCCCTCCTCCACTTT. This translates into CASSLAGGSLLHF.

The rearrangement uses TRBV13 and TRBJ1-1; 11 nucleotides line up with TRBD1. Germline V gives CDR1 PRHDT, CDR2 FYEKMQ (reference sequence). The CDR3 contains 15 residues. After removal of 5 bases from V and 8 bases from J, the junction contained 10 bases not matched to a gene. This CDR3 is CASSPGGQGAKEAFF. The CDR3 DNA sequence: TGTGCCAGCAGCCCAGGAGGACAGGGGGCAAAAGAAGCTTTCTTT. Full variable domain (outside the CDR3, taken from reference TRBV13 and TRBJ1-1): AAGVIQSPRHLIKEKRETATLKCYPIPRHDTVYWYQQGPGQDPQFLISFYEKMQSDKGSIPDRFSAQQFSDYHSELNMSSLELGDSALYFCASSPGGQGAKEAFFGQGTRLTVV.

The V and J genes are TRBV5-1 and TRBJ2-7; 7 bases agree with TRBD1. The germline V gene has CDR1 SGHRS and CDR2 YFSETQ. The CDR3 loop spans 13 amino acids. Trimming took 4 bases from V and 4 from J; bases not matched to a gene: 5. CDR3 amino acids: CASSKGQLYEQYF. In nucleotides, the CDR3 is TGCGCCAGCAGCAAGGGACAGCTTTACGAGCAGTACTTC.

This clone was picked up a small number of times. The gene calls are TRBV5-8 and TRBJ1-1; 8 bases are a match to TRBD1. Trimming at V came to 4 bases and at J to 6 bases, leaving 8 bases not matched to a gene. The CDR3 loop spans 14 amino acids. Germline CDR1 reads SGHTS; CDR2 reads YDEGEE. CDR3 residues: CASSGTGARSEAFF. The CDR3 DNA is TGTGCCAGCAGCGGGACAGGTGCCCGCTCTGAAGCTTTCTTT.

This clone appeared a single time. The CDR3 sequence is CASSPSSNSGNTIYF. For the CDR3, the DNA is TGTGCCAGCAGCCCAAGCTCAAACTCTGGAAACACCATATATTTT. The V call is TRBV3-1 (or the pseudogene TRBV3-2), the J call TRBJ1-3, with unresolved D. CDR1 LGHDT and CDR2 YNNKEL come from the germline V gene (reference sequence). The CDR3 consists of 15 residues. The ends were cut back, 4 bases at V and 0 bases at J, with 10 bases in the middle.

The chain employs TRBV9 and TRBJ1-2; D unresolved. Germline CDR1 SGDLS, CDR2 YYNGEE. The CDR3 extends over 13 amino acids. V gave up 4 bases and J gave up 8 bases, with 15 bases separating them. The CDR3 spells CASSPPWGGGYTF. CDR3 nucleotides: TGTGCCAGCAGCCCCCCTTGGGGAGGAGGCTACACCTTC. Together with reference TRBV9 and TRBJ1-2, the CDR3 gives the full variable domain: DSGVTQTPKHLITATGQRVTLRCSPRSGDLSVYWYQQSLDQGLQFLIQYYNGEERAKGNILERFSAQQFPDLHSELNLSSLELGDSALYFCASSPPWGGGYTFGSGTRLTVV.

The gene calls are TRBV7-9 and TRBJ1-1, with D perhaps TRBD1 (6 bases). V shed 5 bases and J shed 4 bases, with 23 bases lying between them. The CDR3 runs 17 residues. Germline CDR1 SEHNR, CDR2 FQNEAQ (reference sequence). The CDR3 DNA sequence: TGTGCCAGCAGCCGCAGGGGTCCTTACATCCAGGGCACTGAAGCTTTCTTT. This gives the protein CASSRRGPYIQGTEAFF.

The chain employs TRBV27 and TRBJ2-7; 9 bases agree with TRBD1. With V trimmed by 9 bases and J by 4 bases, 13 bases remained unmatched. CDR3 length equals 15 residues. Germline CDR1 reads MNHEY; CDR2 reads SMNVEV (reference sequence). This chain's CDR3 is CASREQGALGYEQYF. The CDR3 coding sequence is TGTGCCAGTCGAGAACAGGGGGCACTTGGGTACGAGCAGTACTTC.

The genes are TRBV28 and TRBJ1-5; D is perhaps TRBD1 (6 bases). Trimming pared 5 bases from V and 1 base from J, leaving 15 bases between. The germline V gene has CDR1 MDHEN and CDR2 SYDVKM. The CDR3 has 16 amino acids. The CDR3 DNA is TGTGCCAGCAGTCCCCGGAGGGGGGGGAGCAATCAGCCCCAGCATTTT. Its translation: CASSPRRGGSNQPQHF.

The V and J genes are TRBV5-1 and TRBJ2-7, with TRBD1 matching over 8 bases. With 4 bases clipped from V and 2 bases from J, the junction kept 5 bases outside the gene matches. The germline CDR1 and CDR2 sequences are SGHRS and YFSETQ. This CDR3 is 14 amino acids long. CDR3 in amino acids: CASSVGTGPYEQYF. CDR3 sequence (DNA): TGCGCCAGCAGCGTGGGGACAGGTCCCTACGAGCAGTACTTC.